The 10 T cell receptor beta chains listed next were all sequenced from one sample in a study of T cell clonotyping in hematopoietic cell transplantation. Profiling relied on immunoSEQ multiplex PCR, and the TCRdb table lists in-frame clones only, not all of them. This sample yields some 30,000 clones, of which about 93% are seen a single time; approximately 2.4% belongs to the top ten. Time point reported: recipient sample about 28 days before transplant, after cytoreduction. This specimen was peripheral blood mononuclear cells, taken before stem cell transplant. These receptor sequences come from a man aged 50 or older with acute myeloid leukemia. Some clones in this sample may be carry-over from other donors' samples.

This rearrangement joins TRBV6-4 to TRBJ2-1, with TRBD2 matching 9 bases. The trim removed 0 bases at V and 9 bases at J, leaving 15 bases unmatched. Germline V gene sequence: CDR1 MRHNA, CDR2 SNTAGT. CDR3 size: 18 residues. CDR3 loop: CASSDSGDPGGLAAEQFF. The CDR3 nucleotides are TGTGCCAGCAGTGACTCGGGGGACCCGGGGGGACTAGCTGCTGAGCAGTTCTTC.

The CDR3 nucleotides are TGTGCCAGCAGTTTGACAGGGGTTGAATATGGCTACACCTTC. This codes for CASSLTGVEYGYTF. The chain combines TRBV28 with TRBJ1-2, with TRBD1 identical over 8 bases. In germline, CDR1 is MDHEN, CDR2 SYDVKM. Trimming at V came to 3 bases and at J to 5 bases, leaving 5 bases not matched to a gene. The CDR3 is 14 amino acids.

The V and J genes are TRBV7-2 and TRBJ2-3; D is unclear. Trimming removed 3 bases from V and 2 bases from J, with 6 bases in between. CDR1 is SGHTA and CDR2 is FQGNSA in the germline V gene. The CDR3 runs to 13 residues. The CDR3 is CASSFQTTDTQYF. Written as DNA, the CDR3 is TGTGCCAGCAGCTTCCAAACCACAGATACGCAGTATTTT.

The genes are TRBV7-9 and TRBJ1-1; unclear D gene. Trimming took off 5 bases at V and 1 base at J, with 11 bases between the two ends. Germline V gene data show CDR1 as SEHNR and CDR2 as FQNEAQ (reference sequence). The CDR3 length is 14 residues. The CDR3 DNA follows: TGTGCCAGCAGCATAGGTACAGAGAACACTGAAGCTTTCTTT. Translation: CASSIGTENTEAFF.

This chain uses TRBV11-2 with TRBJ2-5; 7 nucleotides line up with TRBD1. The CDR3 runs 16 residues. Germline V CDR1 and CDR2: SGHAT, FQNNGV. With 0 bases clipped from V and 5 bases from J, the junction kept 9 bases outside the gene matches. CDR3 region: CASSLDSKGQRETQYF. The DNA for the CDR3 is TGTGCCAGCAGCTTAGATTCGAAGGGACAGCGGGAGACCCAGTACTTC.

This clone appeared a few times. The chain links TRBV5-1 to TRBJ2-7; the D is unclear. Trimming shortened V by 3 bases and J by 2 bases, and 6 bases separated the two germline ends. The CDR3 runs 12 residues. Germline V gene sequence: CDR1 SGHRS, CDR2 YFSETQ. CDR3 amino acids: CASSSPTYEQYF. The CDR3 DNA reads TGCGCCAGCAGCTCCCCCACCTACGAGCAGTACTTC.

This chain links TRBV5-4 with TRBJ1-2; D possibly corresponds to TRBD1 (5 bases). This CDR3 comprises 15 residues. Trimming cost V 4 bases and J 3 bases, with 16 bases left between them. Germline loops: CDR1 SGHNT, CDR2 YYREEE (reference sequence). The CDR3 DNA follows: TGTGCCAGCAGCCGGTCAGGGCCCGATGACTATGGCTACACCTTC. It is translated as CASSRSGPDDYGYTF.

The rearrangement joins TRBV28 to TRBJ1-5; unclear D gene. The CDR3 consists of 14 residues. Trimming left V 2 bases short and J 4 bases short, with 9 bases between. Germline loops: CDR1 MDHEN, CDR2 SYDVKM. For the CDR3, the DNA is TGTGCCAGCAGTTTAGGTGGCAGAAATCAGCCCCAGCATTTT. Translating gives CASSLGGRNQPQHF.

The rearrangement joins TRBV19 to TRBJ1-5; 8 nucleotides agree with TRBD1. The CDR3 sequence is 15 residues long. CDR1 LNHDA and CDR2 SQIVND come from the germline V gene (reference sequence). Germline trimming cut 1 base from V and 3 bases from J; bases unmatched to any gene: 2. CDR3 in amino acids: CASSIGQGLNQPQHF. For the CDR3, the DNA is TGTGCCAGTAGTATAGGACAGGGGCTCAATCAGCCCCAGCATTTT.

The rearrangement joins TRBV4-3 to TRBJ1-2; 8 bases are a match to TRBD1. The CDR3 has 15 amino acids. V lost 4 bases and J lost 0; bases outside the gene matches: 4. Germline V gene lookup returns CDR1 LGHNA and CDR2 YSLEER. This CDR3 reads CASSLWTGTNYGYTF. The CDR3 nucleotides read TGCGCCAGCAGCCTCTGGACAGGGACTAACTATGGCTACACCTTC.